The 20 T cell receptor beta chains reported below all come from one sample, sequenced in a study of cytomegalovirus exposure and HLA in healthy donors. The PCR employed 60 Vbeta primers together with 13 Jbeta primers. Sequencing was performed with immunoSEQ multiplex PCR; in TCRdb, only in-frame clones are kept and a portion is missing. The profile shows around 130,000 clones, about 8.5% of them singletons. Sequenced: PBMCs. The receptors come from a middle-aged man in good health and CMV-seronegative.

Details on this clone: A read error may account for a junction end that differs from germline. The chain carries TRBV19 and TRBJ1-1, with D tentatively TRBD1 (6 bases). CDR1 and CDR2 (germline): LNHDA, SQIVND (reference sequence). This CDR3 has 15 amino acids. CDR3: CASRIVWDTSTEALF. The CDR3 bases are TGTGCCAGTAGGATCGTCTGGGACACCTCCACTGAAGCTCTCTTT.

This chain links TRBV5-1 with TRBJ2-3; TRBD2 aligns across 9 bases. Trimming cost V 8 bases and J 6 bases; bases outside gene matches: 7. The CDR3 consists of 13 residues. CDR1 is SGHRS, CDR2 YFSETQ, per germline. DNA for the CDR3: TGCGCCAGTGCGGGGGGGACTGTGGATACGCAGTATTTT. The encoded protein is CASAGGTVDTQYF.

This rearrangement joins TRBV7-8 to TRBJ2-1; D is unresolved. CDR3 length: 16 residues. With 5 bases removed from V and 0 bases from J, the gap between germline ends came to 14 bases. Germline lookup yields CDR1 SGHVS and CDR2 FQNEAQ. The CDR3 spells CASSPTSASSYNEQFF. The CDR3 DNA follows: TGTGCCAGCAGCCCGACGTCGGCTAGCTCCTACAATGAGCAGTTCTTC.

The rearrangement uses TRBV2 and TRBJ2-5, with D possibly matching TRBD2 (5 bases). The assigned J gene may be wrong: the sequence end matches TRBJ2-7 better. The germline V gene encodes CDR1 SNHLY and CDR2 FYNNEI. The CDR3 is made up of 14 amino acids. The CDR3 reads CASSGIGKPYEQYF. The CDR3, as DNA: TGTGCCAGCAGTGGTATCGGGAAACCCTACGAGCAGTACTTC.

This clone was counted between two and nine times. The rearrangement links TRBV7-8 to TRBJ1-6, with 11 bases matching TRBD1. Germline-derived CDR1 and CDR2 are SGHVS and FQNEAQ. Unmatched junction bases numbered 13, after V lost 1 base and J lost 8 bases. The CDR3 is 19 amino acids. CDR3 protein: CASSLVGTGGRIWDSPLHF. DNA for the CDR3: TGTGCCAGCAGCTTAGTGGGGACAGGGGGAAGGATATGGGATTCACCCCTCCACTTT.

The chain joins TRBV5-1 to TRBJ2-7; 7 nucleotides match TRBD2. From germline, CDR1 is SGHRS and CDR2 YFSETQ. V dropped 4 bases and J dropped 7; count of bases not matched to a gene: 8. There are 13 residues in the CDR3. The CDR3 bases are TGCGCCAGCAGCGGCCTAGCGGCGGGTGAGCAGTACTTC. This gives the protein CASSGLAAGEQYF.

The chain has TRBV12-5 and TRBJ1-1; D not resolved. CDR1 is LGHNT, CDR2 FRNRAP, per germline. V was trimmed by 3 bases and J by 9 bases, leaving 11 bases between them. This CDR3 has 12 residues. The CDR3 reads CASGFSREQAFF. In nucleotides, the CDR3 is TGTGCTAGTGGTTTCTCCCGGGAGCAAGCTTTCTTT.

V gene TRBV29-1 combines with J gene TRBJ1-2, with a weak D call TRBD1 (5 bases). The V gene's germline CDR1 is SQVTM and CDR2 ANQGSEA. This CDR3 has 11 residues. V lost 6 bases and J 7 bases, leaving 12 bases between the germline ends. The CDR3 sequence is CSVGRDSGYTF. The CDR3 coding sequence is TGCAGCGTGGGCAGGGATTCTGGCTACACCTTC. The whole variable domain, filled in from reference TRBV29-1 and TRBJ1-2, reads SAVISQKPSRDICQRGTSLTIQCQVDSQVTMMFWYRQQPGQSLTLIATANQGSEATYESGFVIDKFPISRPNLTFSTLTVSNMSPEDSSIYLCSVGRDSGYTFGSGTRLTVV.

This clone was detected only a few times. The V gene is TRBV18, the J gene TRBJ2-7; D gene ambiguous. The CDR3 totals 13 residues. Deletions cut 4 bases from V and 6 bases from J, with 13 bases between. From germline, CDR1 is KGHSH and CDR2 LQKENI. The CDR3 is CASSQELRGEQYF. DNA for the CDR3: TGTGCCAGCTCACAGGAGTTGAGAGGCGAGCAGTACTTC.

This clone was recorded a few times. The rearrangement joins TRBV15 to TRBJ1-5; 10 bases match TRBD1. J was trimmed by 5 bases and V by 3 bases; bases with no gene match: 4. Germline loops: CDR1 LNHNV, CDR2 YYDKDF (reference sequence). The CDR3 totals 15 residues. The CDR3 loop is CATSRGTGAHQPQHF. CDR3 bases: TGTGCCACCAGCAGGGGGACAGGGGCCCATCAGCCCCAGCATTTT.

This clone showed up just a few times. The chain has TRBV5-1 and TRBJ1-1; weak D call: TRBD1 (5 bases). This CDR3 spans 13 amino acids. Germline CDR1 reads SGHRS; CDR2 reads YFSETQ. Trimming shortened V by 4 bases and J by 13 bases, and 20 bases separated the two germline ends. CDR3 sequence reads: CASSKDIPGGFFF. The CDR3 region has the DNA TGCGCCAGCAGCAAGGACATCCCTGGTGGGTTTTTCTTT.

This clone was detected only a few times. V usage is TRBV4-3 and J usage is TRBJ2-5; 9 bases fit TRBD2. Per germline, CDR1 LGHNA and CDR2 YSLEER. V dropped 4 bases and J dropped 4; count of bases not matched to a gene: 4. CDR3 length: 14 residues. The CDR3 spells CASSPMRGGETQYF. In DNA, the CDR3 is TGCGCCAGCAGCCCCATGCGGGGGGGAGAGACCCAGTACTTC.

This clone was seen more than once but under ten times. The J gene is TRBJ2-4, the V gene TRBV4-2; 13 bases are shared with TRBD2. The germline gives CDR1 LGHNA, CDR2 YNFKEQ. V trimming: 0 bases; J trimming: 1 base; junction bases outside the gene matches: 6. The CDR3 loop spans 19 amino acids. The CDR3 DNA reads TGTGCCAGCAGCCAAGAAGGGACTAGCGGGACGCCGGCCAAAAACATTCAGTACTTC. Protein: CASSQEGTSGTPAKNIQYF.

This clone was seen more than once but under ten times. The chain is built from TRBV5-1 and TRBJ2-2; 7 bases match TRBD2. Germline V CDR1 and CDR2: SGHRS, YFSETQ. After removal of 6 bases from V and 7 bases from J, the junction contained 9 bases not matched to a gene. This CDR3 comprises 14 residues. The CDR3 region has the DNA TGCGCCAGCAACTTCCAAGCGGGGAACGGGGAGCTGTTTTTT. This sequence encodes CASNFQAGNGELFF.

As for this clone: The junction departs from germline at one end; a sequencing error may be responsible. The J gene is TRBJ2-1, the V gene TRBV4-2, with 8 bases aligning to TRBD2. The CDR3 has 16 residues. The germline V gene has CDR1 LGHNA and CDR2 YNFKEQ. The CDR3, as DNA: TGTGCCAGCGGCCAAGGCTCAGCGGGGGAAGACAATGAGCAGTTCTTC. It specifies CASGQGSAGEDNEQFF.

The V gene is TRBV5-1, the J gene TRBJ1-5, with 7 bases matching TRBD1. The CDR3 runs to 16 residues. V lost 0 bases, J lost 7 bases, and 10 bases stayed unmatched. In germline, CDR1 is SGHRS, CDR2 YFSETQ. The chain's CDR3 is CASSLDGQGDGQPQHF. The DNA of the CDR3 is TGCGCCAGCAGCTTGGATGGTCAGGGGGATGGACAGCCCCAGCATTTT.

The chain joins TRBV6-5 to TRBJ1-2, with D maybe TRBD1 (6 bases). Looked up from germline, CDR1 is MNHEY and CDR2 is SVGAGI. This CDR3 is built from 14 residues. V shed 4 bases and J shed 8 bases, with 17 bases lying between them. The CDR3 loop is CASSSPGPQGGYTF. CDR3 nucleotide sequence: TGTGCCAGCAGTTCGCCGGGTCCCCAGGGGGGCTACACCTTC.

This clone was counted between two and nine times. V usage is TRBV27 and J usage is TRBJ1-2; 11 nucleotides match TRBD1. V was clipped by 4 bases and J by 8 bases; unmatched bases: 6. There are 14 residues in the CDR3. Germline V gene lookup returns CDR1 MNHEY and CDR2 SMNVEV (reference sequence). CDR3: CASSSGQGAQGYTF. DNA for the CDR3: TGTGCCAGCAGTTCCGGACAGGGGGCGCAAGGCTACACCTTC.

This clone was picked up a small number of times. The chain is built from TRBV5-1 and TRBJ2-7; TRBD2 matches 9 bases. This CDR3 spans 15 amino acids. The V gene's germline CDR1 is SGHRS and CDR2 YFSETQ. Unmatched junction bases numbered 3, after V lost 0 bases and J lost 2 bases. The CDR3 region is CASSLGGGGTYEQYF. The CDR3 DNA reads TGCGCCAGCAGCTTGGGCGGGGGGGGAACCTACGAGCAGTACTTC.

The chain is built from TRBV5-1 and TRBJ2-7; D is possibly TRBD2 (5 bases). CDR3 size: 15 residues. Trimming shortened V by 4 bases and J by 6 bases, and 20 bases separated the two germline ends. The germline gives CDR1 SGHRS, CDR2 YFSETQ. In DNA, the CDR3 is TGCGCCAGCAGCCGTGCCGACGGGGTGATAGGCGAGCAGTACTTC. Encoded protein: CASSRADGVIGEQYF. The full variable domain, with the rest looked up from reference TRBV5-1 and TRBJ2-7, is KAGVTQTPRYLIKTRGQQVTLSCSPISGHRSVSWYQQTPGQGLQFLFEYFSETQRNKGNFPGRFSGRQFSNSRSEMNVSTLELGDSALYLCASSRADGVIGEQYFGPGTRLTVT.